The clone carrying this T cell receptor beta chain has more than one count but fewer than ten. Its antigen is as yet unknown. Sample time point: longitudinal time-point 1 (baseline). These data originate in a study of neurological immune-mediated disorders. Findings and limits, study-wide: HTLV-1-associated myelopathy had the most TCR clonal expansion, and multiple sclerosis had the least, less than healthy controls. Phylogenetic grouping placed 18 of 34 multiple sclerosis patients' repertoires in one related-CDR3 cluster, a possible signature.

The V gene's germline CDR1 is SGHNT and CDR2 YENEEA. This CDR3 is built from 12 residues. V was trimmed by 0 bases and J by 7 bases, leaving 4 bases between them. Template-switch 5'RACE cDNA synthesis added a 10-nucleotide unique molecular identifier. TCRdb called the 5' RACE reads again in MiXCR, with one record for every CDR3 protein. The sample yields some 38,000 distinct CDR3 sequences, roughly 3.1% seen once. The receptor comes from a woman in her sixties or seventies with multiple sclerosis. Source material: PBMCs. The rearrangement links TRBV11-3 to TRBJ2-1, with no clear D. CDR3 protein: CASSLDGNEQFF. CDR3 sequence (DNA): TGTGCCAGCAGCTTAGATGGGAATGAGCAGTTCTTC.